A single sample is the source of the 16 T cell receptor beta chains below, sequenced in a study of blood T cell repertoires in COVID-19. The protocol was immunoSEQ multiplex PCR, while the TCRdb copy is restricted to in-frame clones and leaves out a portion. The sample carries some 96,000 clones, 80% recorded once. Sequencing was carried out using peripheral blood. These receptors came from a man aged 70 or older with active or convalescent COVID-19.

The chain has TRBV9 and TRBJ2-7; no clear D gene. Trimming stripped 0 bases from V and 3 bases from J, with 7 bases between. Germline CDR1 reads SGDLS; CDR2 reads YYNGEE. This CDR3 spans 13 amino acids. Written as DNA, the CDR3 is TGTGCCAGCAGCGTAGCGGCTAGCTACGAGCAGTACTTC. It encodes CASSVAASYEQYF.

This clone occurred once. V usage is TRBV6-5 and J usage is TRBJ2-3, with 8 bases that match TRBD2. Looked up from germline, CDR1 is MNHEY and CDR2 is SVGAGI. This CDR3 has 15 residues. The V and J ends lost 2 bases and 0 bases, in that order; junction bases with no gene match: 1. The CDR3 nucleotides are TGTGCCAGCAGTTACCAGCGGGGGAGCACAGATACGCAGTATTTT. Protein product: CASSYQRGSTDTQYF.

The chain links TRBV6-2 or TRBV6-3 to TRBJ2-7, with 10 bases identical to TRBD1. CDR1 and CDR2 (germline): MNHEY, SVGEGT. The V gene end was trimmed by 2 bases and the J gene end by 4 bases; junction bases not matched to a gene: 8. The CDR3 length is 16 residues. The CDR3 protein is CASSYNLGQGIYEQYF. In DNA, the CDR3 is TGTGCCAGCAGTTACAATTTGGGACAGGGGATTTACGAGCAGTACTTC.

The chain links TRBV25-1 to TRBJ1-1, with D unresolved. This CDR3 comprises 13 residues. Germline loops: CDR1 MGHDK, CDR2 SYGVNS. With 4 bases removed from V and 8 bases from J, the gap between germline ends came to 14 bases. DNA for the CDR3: TGTGCCAGCAGTGCCCCCGACGGGGAAGAAGCTTTCTTT. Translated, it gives CASSAPDGEEAFF.

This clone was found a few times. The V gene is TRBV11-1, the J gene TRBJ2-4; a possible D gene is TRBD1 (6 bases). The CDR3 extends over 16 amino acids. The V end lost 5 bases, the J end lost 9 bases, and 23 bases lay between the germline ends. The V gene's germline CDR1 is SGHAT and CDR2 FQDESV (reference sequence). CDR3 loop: CASSQTKQGYKGIQYF. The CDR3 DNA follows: TGTGCCAGCAGCCAAACCAAACAGGGCTATAAGGGCATTCAGTACTTC. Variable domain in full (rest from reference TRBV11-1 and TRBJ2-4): EAEVAQSPRYKITEKSQAVAFWCDPISGHATLYWYRQILGQGPELLVQFQDESVVDDSQLPKDRFSAERLKGVDSTLKIQPAELGDSAMYLCASSQTKQGYKGIQYFGAGTRLSVL.

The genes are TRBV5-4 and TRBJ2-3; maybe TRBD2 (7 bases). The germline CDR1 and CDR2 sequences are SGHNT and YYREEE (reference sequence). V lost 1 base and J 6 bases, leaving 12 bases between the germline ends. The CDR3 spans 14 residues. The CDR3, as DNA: TGTGCCAGCAGCTTGAGTGGCGGGGGCGATACGCAGTATTTT. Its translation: CASSLSGGGDTQYF.

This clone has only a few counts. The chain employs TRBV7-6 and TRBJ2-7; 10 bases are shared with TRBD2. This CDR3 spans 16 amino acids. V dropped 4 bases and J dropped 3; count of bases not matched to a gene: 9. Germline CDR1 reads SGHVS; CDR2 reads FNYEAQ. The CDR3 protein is CASSSRTSGRYYEQYF. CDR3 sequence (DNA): TGTGCCAGCAGCTCCCGGACTAGCGGAAGATACTACGAGCAGTACTTC.

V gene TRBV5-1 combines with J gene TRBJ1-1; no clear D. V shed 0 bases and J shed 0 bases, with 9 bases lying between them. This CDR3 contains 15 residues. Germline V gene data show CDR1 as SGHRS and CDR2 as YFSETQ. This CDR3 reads CASSLGRVLNTEAFF. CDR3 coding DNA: TGCGCCAGCAGCTTGGGGCGGGTTTTGAACACTGAAGCTTTCTTT.

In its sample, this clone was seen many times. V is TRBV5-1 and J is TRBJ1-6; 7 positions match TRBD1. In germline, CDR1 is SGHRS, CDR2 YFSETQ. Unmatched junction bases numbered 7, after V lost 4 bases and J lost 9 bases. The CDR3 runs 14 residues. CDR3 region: CASSLGTEGSPLHF. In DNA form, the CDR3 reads TGCGCCAGCAGCCTCGGGACAGAAGGTTCACCCCTCCACTTT.

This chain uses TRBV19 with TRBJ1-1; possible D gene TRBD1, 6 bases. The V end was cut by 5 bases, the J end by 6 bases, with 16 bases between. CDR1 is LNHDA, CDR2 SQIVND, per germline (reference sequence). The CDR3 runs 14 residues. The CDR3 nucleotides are TGTGCCAGTAGTTATATGGACAGAACTCCTGAAGCTTTCTTT. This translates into CASSYMDRTPEAFF.

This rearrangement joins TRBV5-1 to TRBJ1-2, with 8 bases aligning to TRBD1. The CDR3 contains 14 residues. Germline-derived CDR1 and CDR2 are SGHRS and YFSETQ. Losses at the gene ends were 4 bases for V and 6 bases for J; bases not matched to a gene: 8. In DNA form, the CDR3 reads TGCGCCAGCAGCCTAACCCAGGGGGCAGATGGCTACACCTTC. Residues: CASSLTQGADGYTF.

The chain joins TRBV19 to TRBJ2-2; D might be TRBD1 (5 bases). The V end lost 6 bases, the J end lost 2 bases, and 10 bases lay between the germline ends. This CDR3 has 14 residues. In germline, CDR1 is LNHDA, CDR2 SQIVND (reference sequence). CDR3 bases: TGTGCCAGTAGACAGGAGTATAACACCGGGGAGCTGTTTTTT. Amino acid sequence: CASRQEYNTGELFF.

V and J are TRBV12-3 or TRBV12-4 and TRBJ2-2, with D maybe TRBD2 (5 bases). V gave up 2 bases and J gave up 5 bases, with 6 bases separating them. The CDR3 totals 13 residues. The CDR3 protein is CASSLRETGELFF. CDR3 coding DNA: TGTGCCAGCAGTTTACGGGAAACCGGGGAGCTGTTTTTT.

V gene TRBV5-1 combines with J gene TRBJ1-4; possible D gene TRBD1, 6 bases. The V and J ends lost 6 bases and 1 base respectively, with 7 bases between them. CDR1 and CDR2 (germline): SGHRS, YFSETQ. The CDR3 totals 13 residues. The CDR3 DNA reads TGCGCCAGCAAGACAGGAACTAATGAAAAACTGTTTTTT. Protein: CASKTGTNEKLFF.

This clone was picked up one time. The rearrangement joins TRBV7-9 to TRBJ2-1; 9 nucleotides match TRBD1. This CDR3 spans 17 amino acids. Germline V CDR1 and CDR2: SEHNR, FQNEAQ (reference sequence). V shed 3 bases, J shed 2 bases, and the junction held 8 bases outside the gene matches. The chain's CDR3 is CASSFEGTGTTYNEQFF. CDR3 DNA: TGTGCCAGCAGCTTCGAAGGGACAGGGACAACCTACAATGAGCAGTTCTTC.

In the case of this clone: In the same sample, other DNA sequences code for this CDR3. The CDR3 DNA reads TGTGCCACCAGTGGGGGAGGGAGCTACGAGCAGTACTTC. Translated: CATSGGGSYEQYF. The genes are TRBV24-1 and TRBJ2-7, with TRBD2 identical over 7 bases. This CDR3 contains 13 residues. Unmatched junction bases numbered 3, after V lost 5 bases and J lost 3 bases. Germline lookup yields CDR1 KGHDR and CDR2 SFDVKD.